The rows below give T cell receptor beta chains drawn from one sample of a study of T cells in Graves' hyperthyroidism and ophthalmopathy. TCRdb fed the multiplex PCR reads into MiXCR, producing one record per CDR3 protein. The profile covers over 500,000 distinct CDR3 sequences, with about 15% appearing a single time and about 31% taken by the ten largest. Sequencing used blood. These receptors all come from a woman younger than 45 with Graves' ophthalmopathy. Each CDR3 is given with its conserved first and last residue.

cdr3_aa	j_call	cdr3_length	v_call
CASRAGIGYNGYTF	TRBJ1-2	14	TRBV7-2
CASSLVPSGISYNEQFF	TRBJ2-1	17	TRBV5-1
CASSPAGYSYEQYF	TRBJ2-7	14	TRBV12-3/TRBV12-4
CSARGPDFYEQYF	TRBJ2-7	13	TRBV20-1
CSARRSRHGGQSGNSYEQYF	TRBJ2-7	20	TRBV20-1
CASSLAMNQPQHF	TRBJ1-5	13	TRBV7-9
CSVELADTGELFF	TRBJ2-2	13	TRBV29-1
CASSSQGIGETQYF	TRBJ2-5	14	TRBV28
CASSSPRGGMGELFF	TRBJ2-2	15	TRBV28
CASSDSSGNTIYF	TRBJ1-3	13	TRBV18
CASTPSEGGAYEQYF	TRBJ2-7	15	TRBV25-1
CASSFYRARGTGELFF	TRBJ2-2	16	TRBV7-2
CSAEQGSPYEQYF	TRBJ2-7	13	TRBV20-1
CASSQRARLGDETQYF	TRBJ2-5	16	TRBV4-3
CSARGPGQGAYEQYF	TRBJ2-7	15	TRBV20-1
CASSQEPGGLETQYF	TRBJ2-5	15	TRBV3-1
CASSQAWSIAKNIQYF	TRBJ2-4	16	TRBV4-3
CASSPRGHLSGNTIYF	TRBJ1-3	16	TRBV3-1
CASSSAGGPNTETQYF	TRBJ2-5	16	TRBV12-3/TRBV12-4
CASSQGTTFYNEQFF	TRBJ2-1	15	TRBV14
CASSGGEGHSPLHF	TRBJ1-6	14	TRBV2
CASSVPTVTYEQYF	TRBJ2-7	14	TRBV6-1
CASSPGQTYGYTF	TRBJ1-2	13	TRBV18
CASSQVPGAPYNEQFF	TRBJ2-1	16	TRBV4-2